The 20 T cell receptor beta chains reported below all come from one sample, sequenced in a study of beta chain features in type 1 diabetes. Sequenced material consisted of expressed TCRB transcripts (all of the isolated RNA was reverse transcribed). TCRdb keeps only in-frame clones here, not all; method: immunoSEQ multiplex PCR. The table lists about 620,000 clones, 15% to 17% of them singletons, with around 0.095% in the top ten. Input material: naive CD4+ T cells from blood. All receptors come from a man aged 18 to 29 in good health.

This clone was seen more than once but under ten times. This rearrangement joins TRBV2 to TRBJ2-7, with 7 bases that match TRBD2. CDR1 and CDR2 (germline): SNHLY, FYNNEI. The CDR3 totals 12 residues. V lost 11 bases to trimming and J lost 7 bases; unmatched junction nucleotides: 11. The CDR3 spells CAWLAGVGEQYF. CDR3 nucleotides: TGTGCCTGGCTTGCGGGAGTGGGGGAGCAGTACTTC.

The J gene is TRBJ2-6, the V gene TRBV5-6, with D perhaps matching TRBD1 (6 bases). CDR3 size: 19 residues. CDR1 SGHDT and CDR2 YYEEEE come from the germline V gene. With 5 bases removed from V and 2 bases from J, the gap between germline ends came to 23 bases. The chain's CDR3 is CASRAGYLFWTAGANVLTF. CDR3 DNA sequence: TGTGCCAGCAGGGCTGGATATCTCTTCTGGACAGCTGGGGCCAACGTCCTGACTTTC.

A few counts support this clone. The CDR3 region is CASSLWGADTGELFF. The CDR3 DNA is TGTGCCAGCAGCCTGTGGGGGGCGGACACCGGGGAGCTGTTTTTT. V is TRBV5-4 and J is TRBJ2-2, with D perhaps assigned TRBD1 or TRBD2 (6 bases each). V dropped 4 bases and J dropped 3 bases, with 13 bases sitting between them. Germline V gives CDR1 SGHNT, CDR2 YYREEE (reference sequence). The CDR3 sequence is 15 residues long. Looking up the rest from reference TRBV5-4 and TRBJ2-2 gives the full variable domain: ETGVTQSPTHLIKTRGQQVTLRCSSQSGHNTVSWYQQALGQGPQFIFQYYREEENGRGNFPPRFSGLQFPNYSSELNVNALELDDSALYLCASSLWGADTGELFFGEGSRLTVL.

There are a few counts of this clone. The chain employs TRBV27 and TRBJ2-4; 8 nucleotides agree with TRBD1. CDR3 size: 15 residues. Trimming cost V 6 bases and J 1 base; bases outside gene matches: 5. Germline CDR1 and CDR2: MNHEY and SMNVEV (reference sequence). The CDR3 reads CASSKGTGAKNIQYF. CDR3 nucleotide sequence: TGTGCCAGCAGCAAAGGGACAGGCGCCAAAAACATTCAGTACTTC.

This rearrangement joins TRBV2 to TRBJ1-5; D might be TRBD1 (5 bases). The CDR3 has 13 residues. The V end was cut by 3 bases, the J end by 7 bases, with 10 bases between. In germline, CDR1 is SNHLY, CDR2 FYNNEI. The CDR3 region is CASSDRDQQPQHF. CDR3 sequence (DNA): TGTGCCAGCAGTGACAGGGATCAACAGCCCCAGCATTTT. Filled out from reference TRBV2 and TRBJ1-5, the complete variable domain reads EPEVTQTPSHQVTQMGQEVILRCVPISNHLYFYWYRQILGQKVEFLVSFYNNEISEKSEIFDDQFSVERPDGSNFTLKIRSTKLEDSAMYFCASSDRDQQPQHFGDGTRLSIL.

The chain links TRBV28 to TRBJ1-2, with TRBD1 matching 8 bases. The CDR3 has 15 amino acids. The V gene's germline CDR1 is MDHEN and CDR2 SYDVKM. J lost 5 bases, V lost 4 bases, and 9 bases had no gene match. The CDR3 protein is CASSSGQGIEYGYTF. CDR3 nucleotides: TGTGCCAGCAGTTCAGGACAGGGAATAGAGTATGGCTACACCTTC.

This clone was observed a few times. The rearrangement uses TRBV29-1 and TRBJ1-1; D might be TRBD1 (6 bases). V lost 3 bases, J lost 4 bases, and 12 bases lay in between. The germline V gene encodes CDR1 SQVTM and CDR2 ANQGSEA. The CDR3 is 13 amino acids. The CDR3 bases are TGCAGCGTTGACCCGGGGGCGAGCACTGAAGCTTTCTTT. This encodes CSVDPGASTEAFF.

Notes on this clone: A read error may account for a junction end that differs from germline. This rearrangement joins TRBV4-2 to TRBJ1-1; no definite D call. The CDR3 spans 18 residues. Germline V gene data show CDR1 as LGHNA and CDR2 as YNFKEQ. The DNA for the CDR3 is TGTGCCAGCAGCCAAGATAGAGGGAGACTAAGTTGGAACGCTGAAGCTTTCTTT. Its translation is CASSQDRGRLSWNAEAFF.

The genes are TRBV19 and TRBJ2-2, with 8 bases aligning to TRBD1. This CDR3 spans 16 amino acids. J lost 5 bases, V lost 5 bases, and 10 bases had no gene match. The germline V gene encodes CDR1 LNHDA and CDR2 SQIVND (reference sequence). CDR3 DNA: TGTGCCAGTAGTCCTCGGACAGGGTCGGGTACCGGGGAGCTGTTTTTT. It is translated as CASSPRTGSGTGELFF.

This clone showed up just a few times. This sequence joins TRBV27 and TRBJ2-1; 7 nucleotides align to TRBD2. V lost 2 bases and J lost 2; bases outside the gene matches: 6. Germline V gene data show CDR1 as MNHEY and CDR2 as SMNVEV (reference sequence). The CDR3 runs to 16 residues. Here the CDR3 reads CASSLRLAAPYNEQFF. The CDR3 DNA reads TGTGCCAGCAGTTTACGTCTAGCGGCTCCCTACAATGAGCAGTTCTTC.

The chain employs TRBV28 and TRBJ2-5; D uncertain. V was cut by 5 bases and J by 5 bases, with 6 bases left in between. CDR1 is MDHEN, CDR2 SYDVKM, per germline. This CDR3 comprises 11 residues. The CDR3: CASSRLETQYF. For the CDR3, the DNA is TGTGCCAGCAGTCGATTGGAGACCCAGTACTTC.

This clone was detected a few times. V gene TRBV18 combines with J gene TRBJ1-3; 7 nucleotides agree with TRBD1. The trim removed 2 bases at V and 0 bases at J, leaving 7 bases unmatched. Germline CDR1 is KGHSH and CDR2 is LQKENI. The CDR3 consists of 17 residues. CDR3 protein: CASSPIRTGGSGNTIYF. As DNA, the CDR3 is TGTGCCAGCTCACCAATCCGGACAGGCGGCTCTGGAAACACCATATATTTT. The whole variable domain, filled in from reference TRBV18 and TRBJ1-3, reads NAGVMQNPRHLVRRRGQEARLRCSPMKGHSHVYWYRQLPEEGLKFMVYLQKENIIDESGMPKERFSAEFPKEGPSILRIQQVVRGDSAAYFCASSPIRTGGSGNTIYFGEGSWLTVV.

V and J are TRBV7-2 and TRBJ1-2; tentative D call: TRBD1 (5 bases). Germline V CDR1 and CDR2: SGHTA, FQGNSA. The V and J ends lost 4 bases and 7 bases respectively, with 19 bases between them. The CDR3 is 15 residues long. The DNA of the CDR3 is TGTGCCAGCAGCTCCCAGGCCAGGGACCCCTCTGGCTACACCTTC. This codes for CASSSQARDPSGYTF.

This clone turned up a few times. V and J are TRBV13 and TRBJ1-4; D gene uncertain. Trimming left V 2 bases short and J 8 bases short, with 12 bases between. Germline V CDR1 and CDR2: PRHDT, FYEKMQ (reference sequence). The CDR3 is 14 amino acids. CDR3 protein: CASSLRTNYEKLFF. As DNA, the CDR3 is TGTGCCAGCAGCTTAAGGACCAATTACGAAAAACTGTTTTTT.

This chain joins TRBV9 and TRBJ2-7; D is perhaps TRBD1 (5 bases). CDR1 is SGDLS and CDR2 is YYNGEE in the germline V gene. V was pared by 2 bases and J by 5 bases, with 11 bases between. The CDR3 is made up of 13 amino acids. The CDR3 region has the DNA TGTGCCAGCAGCGTCAAGGGGCGGAACGAGCAGTACTTC. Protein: CASSVKGRNEQYF. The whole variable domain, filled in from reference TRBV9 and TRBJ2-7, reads DSGVTQTPKHLITATGQRVTLRCSPRSGDLSVYWYQQSLDQGLQFLIQYYNGEERAKGNILERFSAQQFPDLHSELNLSSLELGDSALYFCASSVKGRNEQYFGPGTRLTVT.

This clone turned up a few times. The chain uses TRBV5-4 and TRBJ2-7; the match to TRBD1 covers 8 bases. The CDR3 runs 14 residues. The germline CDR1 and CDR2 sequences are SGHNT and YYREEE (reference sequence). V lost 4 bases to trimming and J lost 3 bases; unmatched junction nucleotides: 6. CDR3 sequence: CASSRDRTGYEQYF. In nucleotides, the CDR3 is TGTGCCAGCAGCCGGGACAGGACCGGCTACGAGCAGTACTTC.

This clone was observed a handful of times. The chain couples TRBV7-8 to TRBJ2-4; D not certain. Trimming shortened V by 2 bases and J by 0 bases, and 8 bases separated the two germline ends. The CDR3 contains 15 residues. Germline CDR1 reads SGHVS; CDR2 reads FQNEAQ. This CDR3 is CASSLPETAKNIQYF. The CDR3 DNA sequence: TGTGCCAGCAGCTTACCCGAAACAGCCAAAAACATTCAGTACTTC.

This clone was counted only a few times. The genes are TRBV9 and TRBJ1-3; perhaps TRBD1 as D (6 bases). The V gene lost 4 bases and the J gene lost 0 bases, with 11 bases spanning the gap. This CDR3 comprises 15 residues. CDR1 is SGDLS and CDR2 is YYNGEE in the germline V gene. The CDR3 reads CASSPQGGSGNTIYF. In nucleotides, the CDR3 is TGTGCCAGCAGCCCCCAAGGGGGCTCTGGAAACACCATATATTTT.

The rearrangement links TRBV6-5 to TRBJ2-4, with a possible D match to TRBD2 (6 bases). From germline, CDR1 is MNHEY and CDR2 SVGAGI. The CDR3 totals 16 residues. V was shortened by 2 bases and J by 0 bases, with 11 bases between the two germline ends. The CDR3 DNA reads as TGTGCCAGCAGTTACGCGGGGTCGGAAGCCAAAAACATTCAGTACTTC. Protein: CASSYAGSEAKNIQYF.

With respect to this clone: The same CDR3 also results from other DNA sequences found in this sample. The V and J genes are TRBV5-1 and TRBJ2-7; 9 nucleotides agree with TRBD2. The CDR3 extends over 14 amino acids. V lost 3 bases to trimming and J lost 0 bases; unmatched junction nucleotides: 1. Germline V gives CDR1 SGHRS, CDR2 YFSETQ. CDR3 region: CASSSTSGSYEQYF. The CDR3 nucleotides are TGCGCCAGCAGCTCGACTAGCGGCTCCTACGAGCAGTACTTC.